A single sample is the source of the 8 T cell receptor beta chains below, sequenced in a study of T cells in Graves' hyperthyroidism and ophthalmopathy. Amplification targeted TCR beta CDR3 regions from RNA transcripts. The primer set for the first-round RT-PCR of the TCR CDR3 was HTBI. TCRdb re-analysed the multiplex PCR reads in MiXCR, keeping a single row per CDR3 protein. This repertoire shows about 380,000 distinct CDR3 sequences, approximately 17% found once; its top ten account for 35% to 50%. The sample consisted of blood. The receptors shown here come from a man younger than 35 with Graves' ophthalmopathy.

V usage is TRBV29-1 and J usage is TRBJ2-5, with TRBD1 matching over 8 bases. Germline CDR1 reads SQVTM; CDR2 reads ANQGSEA. The CDR3 covers 15 residues. V trimming: 7 bases; J trimming: 2 bases; junction bases outside the gene matches: 12. The CDR3 DNA is TGCAGCGGTAACTCAGGGGGCGGGTCTCAAGAGACCCAGTACTTC. It translates to CSGNSGGGSQETQYF.

The gene calls are TRBV5-1 and TRBJ1-1, with D perhaps TRBD1 (6 bases). The V end lost 2 bases, the J end lost 1 base, and 12 bases lay between the germline ends. Germline CDR1 is SGHRS and CDR2 is YFSETQ. This CDR3 comprises 15 residues. Here the CDR3 reads CASSFSRGGNTEAFF. The DNA for the CDR3 is TGCGCCAGCAGCTTTTCCAGGGGCGGGAACACTGAAGCTTTCTTT.

This chain connects TRBV11-2 to TRBJ2-7, with TRBD1 matching 10 bases. After removal of 9 bases from V and 2 bases from J, the junction contained 7 bases not matched to a gene. CDR1 SGHAT and CDR2 FQNNGV come from the germline V gene. CDR3 length: 14 amino acids. CDR3 coding DNA: TGTGCCAGTAACCCCGGGACAGGGGCCTACGAGCAGTACTTC. Its translation: CASNPGTGAYEQYF.

V and J are TRBV19 and TRBJ2-3, with 7 nucleotides matching TRBD2. The CDR3 has 15 residues. The ends lost 2 bases at V and 6 bases at J; junction bases unmatched: 8. CDR1 is LNHDA and CDR2 is SQIVND in the germline V gene (reference sequence). The CDR3 DNA is TGTGCCAGTAGTATATTAAGCGGGGAGGTGGATACGCAGTATTTT. It yields the protein CASSILSGEVDTQYF.

At least ten counts were recorded for this clonotype. The V gene is TRBV3-1, the J gene TRBJ2-3; D remains ambiguous. The CDR3 sequence is 13 residues long. V lost 2 bases, J lost 1 base, and 4 bases lay in between. CDR1 LGHDT and CDR2 YNNKEL come from the germline V gene (reference sequence). Here the CDR3 DNA reads TGTGCCAGCAGCCAACAGGGCACAGATACGCAGTATTTT. Its protein is CASSQQGTDTQYF.

This clonotype was observed a handful of times. This chain uses TRBV7-9 with TRBJ1-1; tentative D call: TRBD1 (6 bases). Germline CDR1 SEHNR, CDR2 FQNEAQ (reference sequence). The CDR3 is made up of 15 amino acids. Deletions cut 3 bases from V and 5 bases from J, with 16 bases between. CDR3 coding DNA: TGTGCCAGCAGCTTCCTCGCAGGGGAGGTTACTGAAGCTTTCTTT. Translating it yields CASSFLAGEVTEAFF.

This clonotype has at least ten counts. The V and J genes are TRBV28 and TRBJ2-7; D is unclear. CDR1 MDHEN and CDR2 SYDVKM come from the germline V gene. CDR3 length: 12 amino acids. The ends were cut back, 5 bases at V and 4 bases at J, with 9 bases in the middle. The CDR3 protein is CASSRTEYEQYF. The CDR3, as DNA: TGTGCCAGCAGTCGGACGGAATACGAGCAGTACTTC.

The CDR3, as DNA: TGTGCCATCAGTGAGTCCCTACGAGGCGGGCTCCAAGAGACCCAGTACTTC. As protein: CAISESLRGGLQETQYF. The chain links TRBV10-3 to TRBJ2-5, with D maybe TRBD2 (5 bases). The germline V gene has CDR1 ENHRY and CDR2 SYGVKD. There are 17 residues in the CDR3. The V gene lost 0 bases and the J gene lost 1 base, with 15 bases spanning the gap.